These T cell receptor beta chains were read from a single sample in a study of blood T cell repertoires in COVID-19. Assay: immunoSEQ multiplex PCR; the TCRdb copy retains only in-frame clones and omits some. The sample includes over 85,000 clones, roughly 87% of them seen just once. The source material was peripheral blood. All receptors come from a woman aged 45-59 years with COVID-19, enrolled during active disease. Each CDR3 is given with its conserved first and last residue. The D gene is left open where the match is weak. Some rows have no size entry. The others give once, few or many, or a class for an expanded clone.

V: TRBV5-6
D: TRBD1
size: NA
J: TRBJ2-1
DNA: TGTGCCAGCAGCTATGGACAGGGCCACAATGAGCAGTTCTTC
CDR3: CASSYGQGHNEQFF

V: TRBV2
D: NA
size: NA
J: TRBJ2-5
DNA: TGTGCCAGCTTGGAGAATTCCGCCCAAGAGACCCAGTACTTC
CDR3: CASLENSAQETQYF

V: TRBV11-3
D: NA
size: NA
J: TRBJ1-1
DNA: TGTGCCAGCAGAGCTGGAGCGGGGGTGAACACTGAAGCTTTCTTT
CDR3: CASRAGAGVNTEAFF

V: TRBV28
D: TRBD1
size: NA
J: TRBJ2-3
DNA: TGTGCCAGCATCGGACAGGGGGTTACGGATACGCAGTATTTT
CDR3: CASIGQGVTDTQYF

V: TRBV7-2
D: NA
size: NA
J: TRBJ2-1
DNA: TGTGCCAGCAGCTTAGGGGTCGGGTCCTACAATGAGCAGTTCTTC
CDR3: CASSLGVGSYNEQFF

V: TRBV11-1
D: TRBD1
size: NA
J: TRBJ1-2
DNA: TGTGCCAGCAGCTTAGCGCATCGACAGGGGAGTAATGGCTACACCTTC
CDR3: CASSLAHRQGSNGYTF

V: TRBV11-1
D: TRBD2
size: NA
J: TRBJ2-2
DNA: TGTGCCAGCAGCTTAAGGGGCGGGGGGCCCGGGGAGCTGTTTTTT
CDR3: CASSLRGGGPGELFF

V: TRBV5-4
D: TRBD1
size: NA
J: TRBJ2-7
DNA: TGTGCCAGCAGCCCCATTGGATGGGACAGCGACTACGAGCAGTACTTC
CDR3: CASSPIGWDSDYEQYF

V: TRBV18
D: TRBD1
size: NA
J: TRBJ1-2
DNA: TGTGCCAGCTCACCACTTATGACAGGGGGTAACTATGGCTACACCTTC
CDR3: CASSPLMTGGNYGYTF

V: TRBV6-5
D: NA
size: NA
J: TRBJ2-5
DNA: TGTGCCAGCAGTCCCGGTAGCCCGGTCGGGGAGACCCAGTACTTC
CDR3: CASSPGSPVGETQYF

V: TRBV19
D: TRBD1
size: NA
J: TRBJ2-7
DNA: TGTGCCAGTAGAGAGACAGGGGACTACGAGCAGTACTTC
CDR3: CASRETGDYEQYF

V: TRBV10-1
D: NA
size: NA
J: TRBJ1-1
DNA: TGCGCCAGCAGTCCGCAGGGAAACACTGAAGCTTTCTTT
CDR3: CASSPQGNTEAFF

V: TRBV3-1/TRBV3-2
D: TRBD1
size: once
J: TRBJ2-2
DNA: TGTGCCAGCAGCCAAATGGCAGGGGGCGCCACCGGGGAGCTGTTTTTT
CDR3: CASSQMAGGATGELFF

V: TRBV7-3
D: NA
size: NA
J: TRBJ2-1
DNA: TGTGCCAGGTTAAGCTGGGGGGGCCTAACAAACAATGAGCAGTTCTTC
CDR3: CARLSWGGLTNNEQFF

V: TRBV9
D: NA
size: few
J: TRBJ2-7
DNA: TGTGCCAGCAGCGTAGATGGAGGGCTCCGGGAGCAGTACTTC
CDR3: CASSVDGGLREQYF

V: TRBV18
D: TRBD1
size: NA
J: TRBJ2-7
DNA: TGTGCCAGCTCACTGAACCGGGACAGGGGGTTATACGAGCAGTACTTC
CDR3: CASSLNRDRGLYEQYF

V: TRBV7-9
D: TRBD1
size: NA
J: TRBJ1-1
DNA: TGTGCCAGCAGCACACAGGGGAGCACTGAAGCTTTCTTT
CDR3: CASSTQGSTEAFF

V: TRBV3-1/TRBV3-2
D: NA
size: NA
J: TRBJ1-2
DNA: TGTGCCAGCAGACTCACAGGGCGAGCTAACTATGGCTACACCTTC
CDR3: CASRLTGRANYGYTF

V: TRBV4-2
D: NA
size: NA
J: TRBJ1-2
DNA: TGTGCCAGCAGCCAAGAGTCACTTGCTAACTATGGCTACACCTTC
CDR3: CASSQESLANYGYTF

V: TRBV2
D: NA
size: NA
J: TRBJ1-5
DNA: TGTGCCAGCAGTGAATCCGGGGTTGGCAATCAGCCCCAGCATTTT
CDR3: CASSESGVGNQPQHF

V: TRBV6-5
D: TRBD2
size: NA
J: TRBJ2-1
DNA: TGTGCCAGCACCCTAGCGGGGACTCACAATGAGCAGTTCTTC
CDR3: CASTLAGTHNEQFF

V: TRBV6-5
D: TRBD1
size: NA
J: TRBJ1-4
DNA: TGTGCCAGCAGTCCCGGGACAGGGGAAGAAAAACTGTTTTTT
CDR3: CASSPGTGEEKLFF

V: TRBV20-1
D: TRBD1
size: NA
J: TRBJ2-3
DNA: TGCAGTGCTAGTACTCCGGGACAGGGGCCCACAGATACGCAGTATTTT
CDR3: CSASTPGQGPTDTQYF

V: TRBV28
D: TRBD1
size: NA
J: TRBJ2-7
DNA: TGTGCCAGCAGCCCGACCGGGACAGGAACTTACGAGCAGTACTTC
CDR3: CASSPTGTGTYEQYF

V: TRBV7-3
D: TRBD2
size: NA
J: TRBJ2-5
DNA: TGTGCCAGCAGCTTAAGTTCTAGCGGGGGTCAAGAGACCCAGTACTTC
CDR3: CASSLSSSGGQETQYF

V: TRBV4-1
D: TRBD2
size: NA
J: TRBJ2-4
DNA: TGCGCCAGCACCCTAGGGGTGGTAGCGGGGGCCGAAAAAAACATTCAGTACTTC
CDR3: CASTLGVVAGAEKNIQYF

V: TRBV6-5
D: NA
size: few
J: TRBJ2-1
DNA: TGTGCCAGCACCCACCCAGGGGACCCCTACAATGAGCAGTTCTTC
CDR3: CASTHPGDPYNEQFF

V: TRBV30
D: NA
size: NA
J: TRBJ2-5
DNA: TGTGCCTGGACCCCCGCAGGGCCAAAAGAGACCCAGTACTTC
CDR3: CAWTPAGPKETQYF

V: TRBV10-3
D: NA
size: NA
J: TRBJ1-6
DNA: TGTGCCATCAGTGAGTCGGGCAGGAATAATTCACCCCTCCACTTT
CDR3: CAISESGRNNSPLHF

V: TRBV14
D: NA
size: NA
J: TRBJ1-2
DNA: TGTGCCAGCAGCCAAGGGCAGTATGGCTACACCTTC
CDR3: CASSQGQYGYTF

V: TRBV30
D: NA
size: NA
J: TRBJ2-7
DNA: TGTGCCTGGAGTGAACTAACCTACGAGCAGTACTTC
CDR3: CAWSELTYEQYF

V: TRBV7-2
D: NA
size: NA
J: TRBJ1-2
DNA: TGTGCCAGCAGCTTCCGGAACGGAGGTGGCTACACCTTC
CDR3: CASSFRNGGGYTF

V: TRBV7-2
D: NA
size: NA
J: TRBJ1-5
DNA: TGTGCCAGCAGCTTAGGTGGGTCAGGGGGCAATCAGCCCCAGCATTTT
CDR3: CASSLGGSGGNQPQHF

V: TRBV23-1
D: NA
size: NA
J: TRBJ1-2
DNA: TGCGCCAGCAGTCCCCTAATCACGCCGGGACAAAATAACTATGGCTACACCTTC
CDR3: CASSPLITPGQNNYGYTF

V: TRBV11-3
D: NA
size: NA
J: TRBJ1-1
DNA: TGTGCCAGCACCCTAAGTACCCTTGAAGCGTCTGAAGCTTTCTTT
CDR3: CASTLSTLEASEAFF

V: TRBV5-1
D: TRBD2
size: NA
J: TRBJ2-1
DNA: TGCGCCAGCAGCTTTACTAGCGGGGGGGCCGGGGAGCAGTTCTTC
CDR3: CASSFTSGGAGEQFF

V: TRBV4-1
D: NA
size: NA
J: TRBJ1-5
DNA: TGCGCCAGCAGCCAGACCGGGGGGAGCAATCAGCCCCAGCATTTT
CDR3: CASSQTGGSNQPQHF

V: TRBV2
D: NA
size: once
J: TRBJ1-6
DNA: TGTGCCAGCCCACGGGGGAAAGGGTTCCATTCACCCCTCCACTTT
CDR3: CASPRGKGFHSPLHF

V: TRBV28
D: TRBD1
size: few
J: TRBJ1-6
DNA: TGTGCCAGTTACAGGGGTTTCAATTCACCCCTCCACTTT
CDR3: CASYRGFNSPLHF

V: TRBV27
D: NA
size: NA
J: TRBJ2-2
DNA: TGTGCCAGCAGTTCGGGGTCGGGGAACACCGGGGAGCTGTTTTTT
CDR3: CASSSGSGNTGELFF

V: TRBV5-1
D: NA
size: NA
J: TRBJ2-7
DNA: TGCGCCAGCAGCTTGGAGGCAACAGGGAAGAGGTACGAGCAGTACTTC
CDR3: CASSLEATGKRYEQYF

V: TRBV6-1
D: NA
size: NA
J: TRBJ2-7
DNA: TGTGCCAGCAGTGAAGCGGAGGCAAGCAAGCAGTACTTC
CDR3: CASSEAEASKQYF